The T cell receptor (beta chain) under discussion was sequenced for a study of blood T cell repertoires in COVID-19. Turning to the study itself: Sources were T cells, B-cell-depleted T cells, or PBMCs; the material itself was cDNA or gDNA.

Sequenced by immunoSEQ multiplex PCR; TCRdb stores in-frame clones only, minus some. The table shows 150,000 to 200,000 clones, with around nine tenths occurring only once. CDR3 size: 16 residues. Germline loops: CDR1 SGHTS, CDR2 YDEGEE. J lost 1 base, V lost 1 base, and 4 bases had no gene match. The genes are TRBV5-8 and TRBJ1-5, with TRBD1 identical over 8 bases. The receptor's source is a man between 18 and 35 years old with active or convalescent COVID-19. The source material was peripheral blood. CDR3 coding DNA: TGTGCCAGCAGCTTGACGACAGGGGTAAGCAATCAGCCCCAGCATTTT. It is translated as CASSLTTGVSNQPQHF. The full variable domain, with the rest looked up from reference TRBV5-8 and TRBJ1-5, is EAGVTQSPTHLIKTRGQQATLRCSPISGHTSVYWYQQALGLGLQFLLWYDEGEERNRGNFPPRFSGRQFPNYSSELNVNALELEDSALYLCASSLTTGVSNQPQHFGDGTRLSIL.